This T cell receptor beta chain came from a study of OX40 agonist ivuxolimab in advanced cancers. Autoimmune disease history or systemic immunosuppression led to patient exclusion. Using immunoSEQ multiplex PCR, the repertoire was profiled, and TCRdb retains in-frame clones only, with some absent. The profile covers 55,000 to 90,000 clones, with around 86% appearing a single time and under 3.5% taken by the ten largest. After removal of 4 bases from V and 6 bases from J, the junction contained 10 bases not matched to a gene. Germline CDR1 reads MDHEN; CDR2 reads SYDVKM. The CDR3 loop spans 15 amino acids.

This clonotype was sampled from an adult with an advanced solid tumor such as melanoma, head and neck, liver or kidney cancer. V gene TRBV28 combines with J gene TRBJ2-5; TRBD2 agrees at 8 bases. The material sequenced was CD4+ or CD8+ T cells sorted from blood, taken in a trial of the OX40 agonist ivuxolimab. CDR3 amino acids: CASSSPMGGGQTQYF. The CDR3 DNA sequence: TGTGCCAGCAGTTCCCCAATGGGCGGGGGGCAGACCCAGTACTTC. Using reference TRBV28 and TRBJ2-5 for the parts outside the CDR3, the full variable domain is DVKVTQSSRYLVKRTGEKVFLECVQDMDHENMFWYRQDPGLGLRLIYFSYDVKMKEKGDIPEGYSVSREKKERFSLILESASTNQTSMYLCASSSPMGGGQTQYFGPGTRLLVL.